These 4 T cell receptor beta chains were all obtained from the same sample, sequenced in a study of blood T cell repertoires in COVID-19. Assay used: immunoSEQ multiplex PCR; TCRdb lists only in-frame clones, some missing. The top ten hold around 8.4% of the sample, which has around 210,000 clones, approximately 88% seen once. Material for sequencing was PBMCs or T cells enriched from blood (not recorded which). These receptors were taken from a woman between 18 and 29 years old who had recovered from COVID-19.

Written as DNA, the CDR3 is TGTGCCTGGAGTGCGGGGACAGGAGAAAAACTGTTTTTT. Translating gives CAWSAGTGEKLFF. The rearrangement joins TRBV30 to TRBJ1-4; the match to TRBD1 covers 8 bases. Unmatched junction bases numbered 3, after V lost 1 base and J lost 8 bases. The CDR3 spans 13 residues. Per germline, CDR1 GTSNPN and CDR2 SVGIG (reference sequence).

V usage is TRBV5-4 and J usage is TRBJ1-1; D is uncertain. V was cut by 1 base and J by 1 base, with 8 bases left in between. CDR3 length: 14 amino acids. Germline assignment: CDR1 SGHNT and CDR2 YYREEE (reference sequence). The CDR3 DNA is TGTGCCAGCAGCTTGACACGGGGGAACACTGAAGCTTTCTTT. Amino acids: CASSLTRGNTEAFF.

The V and J genes are TRBV5-5 and TRBJ2-1, with TRBD1 matching 9 bases. V lost 4 bases to trimming and J lost 8 bases; unmatched junction nucleotides: 4. The CDR3 is 13 amino acids. In germline, CDR1 is SGHKS, CDR2 YYEKEE (reference sequence). The CDR3 nucleotides are TGTGCCAGCAGCCGACAGGGGGGCGATGAGCAGTTCTTC. It specifies CASSRQGGDEQFF.

The chain links TRBV13 to TRBJ1-1, with unresolved D. Germline lookup yields CDR1 PRHDT and CDR2 FYEKMQ (reference sequence). With 7 bases removed from V and 0 bases from J, the gap between germline ends came to 12 bases. The CDR3 runs to 14 residues. For the CDR3, the DNA is TGTGCCAGCATCCAAAGAAGCCTGAACACTGAAGCTTTCTTT. The encoded protein is CASIQRSLNTEAFF.